The clone carrying this T cell receptor (beta chain) was observed a few times. The study reverse transcribed the entire isolated RNA, so it sequenced expressed TCRB transcripts. Measured with immunoSEQ multiplex PCR; TCRdb has only the in-frame clones, and not every one. In the table there are around 200,000 clones, around an eighth of which are singletons. This record belongs to a study of beta chain features in type 1 diabetes. Sequenced input: central memory CD4+ T cells from blood. This sequence originates from a woman between 18 and 29 years old in good health.

The CDR3 nucleotides read TGTGCCAGCAGCGTAGTCGGGAGGGCTGGAGGAGATACGCAGTATTTT. It is translated as CASSVVGRAGGDTQYF. This rearrangement joins TRBV9 to TRBJ2-3; the match to TRBD2 covers 8 bases. The CDR3 covers 16 residues. The junction had 8 bases not matched to a gene; V was cut back by 0 bases and J by 5 bases. Per the germline V gene, CDR1 is SGDLS and CDR2 is YYNGEE.